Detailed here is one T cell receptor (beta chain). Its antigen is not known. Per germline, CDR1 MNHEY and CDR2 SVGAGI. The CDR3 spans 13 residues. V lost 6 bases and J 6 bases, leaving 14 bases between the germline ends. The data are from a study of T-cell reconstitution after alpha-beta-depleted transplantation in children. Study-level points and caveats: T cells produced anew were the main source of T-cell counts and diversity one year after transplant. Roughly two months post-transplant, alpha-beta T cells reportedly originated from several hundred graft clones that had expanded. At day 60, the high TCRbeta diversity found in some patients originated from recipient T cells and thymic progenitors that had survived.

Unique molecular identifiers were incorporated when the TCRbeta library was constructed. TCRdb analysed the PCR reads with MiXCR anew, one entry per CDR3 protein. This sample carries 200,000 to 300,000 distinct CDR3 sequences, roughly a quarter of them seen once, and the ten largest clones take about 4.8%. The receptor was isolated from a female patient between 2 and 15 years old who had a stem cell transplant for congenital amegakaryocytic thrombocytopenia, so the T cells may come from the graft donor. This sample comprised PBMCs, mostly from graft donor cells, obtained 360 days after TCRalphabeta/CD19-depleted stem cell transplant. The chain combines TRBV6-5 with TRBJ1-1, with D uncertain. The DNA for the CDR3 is TGTGCCAGCAGGTACAATCCAGTCGCTGAAGCTTTCTTT. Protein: CASRYNPVAEAFF.